This entry describes one TCR beta chain. Its target antigen remains unknown. Within one base of it there is no much larger clone, and no base qualities were kept. V sheds 4 bases and J sheds 9 bases, leaving 20 bases between their ends. In the germline V gene, CDR1 corresponds to SGDLS and CDR2 to YYNGEE. Reading from cysteine to phenylalanine, the CDR3 counts 16 amino acids. Just CDR3 DNA is preserved here, 48 bases in frame from base 1. The TCR beta CDR3 regions were amplified from RNA transcripts. The TCR CDR3 was subjected to a first round of RT-PCR using the HTBI primer set and the Qiagen OneStep RT-PCR kit. Libraries were constructed in a second round of multiplex PCR, after which size selection and purification were carried out. Paired-end sequencing of the libraries was performed with 100 bp reads on an Illumina HiSeq2000. The original methods were these. SOAPnuke was used to process the raw data, with reads discarded if the reads contained adapters or uncalled bases, had a mean Phred below 15, or lacked an exact constant-primer or identifier match. High-quality paired reads were merged using COPE v1.2.5, and each unique nucleotide sequence was defined as a clonotype. Clonotypes were aligned to IMGT TRBV, TRBD and TRBJ reference segments using MiTCR v1.1. Analysis was restricted to V-J combinations with a frequency above 0.0001, which covered approximately 99% of repertoires. The TCS score was defined as F50 (clonal expansion) divided by E x V (chaos), with BLOSUM62-based TCRdist calculated between CDR3 peptides within each V-J. Welch's t-statistics and random forest reduced fewer than 600 V-J features to fewer than 15, which were used in a naive Bayes classifier (R e1071). The Morisita-Horn index was used to measure how similar the thyroid and blood repertoires were. The raw public data were reprocessed by TCRdb itself: fastp quality trimming at Q25, MiXCR clonotype calling, in-frame beta chains only. Each CDR3 protein gets just one entry, which takes the most common genes and DNA from the rows behind it. In this record, the V and J calls reflect TCRdb's handling and not the investigators' own analysis. In all, the sample holds more than 500,000 distinct CDR3 sequences, and around 42% of those were seen once. The top ten hold 15% to 20% of the sample.

Exclusion was applied to patients with uncontrolled infections, other autoimmune diseases, pregnancy or lactation. Diagnoses were established on the basis of clinical symptoms, serum thyroxine and TRAb, thyroid ultrasound, and orbital computed tomography. Total RNA was extracted using Trizol reagent, and RNA quality was assessed on an Agilent 2100 Bioanalyzer. The sample belongs to a study of T cells in Graves' hyperthyroidism and ophthalmopathy (dated by TCRdb to about 2019). A note on the overall study: To identify distinguishing TCR V-J signatures, a discovery cohort of 100 patients was used, comprising 40 to 45 with Graves' ophthalmopathy and some 57 with stable Graves' hyperthyroidism. Prospective prediction of ophthalmopathy was tested in an independent validation cohort of some 19 hyperthyroidism patients and roughly 16 patients who later progressed to ophthalmopathy. The approximately 90 discovery patients were randomly split 7:3 into training and test sets. In addition, the study compared T-cell repertoires in thyroid tissue and in blood from six Graves' hyperthyroidism patients. Following sampling, methimazole starting at 30 mg daily was given to hyperthyroidism patients, and high-dose intravenous methylprednisolone was given to ophthalmopathy patients. The paper reports TCR Vbeta CDR3 sequencing of roughly 140 peripheral blood samples: approximately 43 ophthalmopathy, under 80 hyperthyroidism and approximately 17 progressor patients.

General findings and caveats noted by the study authors: A 13 V-J signature model separated ophthalmopathy from stable hyperthyroidism, with over 85% sensitivity and 81.08% specificity in cross-validation and 80%/75% in testing. Most expanded thyroid clonotypes (frequency above 0.001) were also found in blood, which suggests that blood repertoires may mirror thyroid immune responses. In validation, the model predicted progression to ophthalmopathy a median of about 6 months before onset, with roughly 70% sensitivity and 72.22% specificity. Sample size was not statistically predetermined, and investigators were not blinded to group allocation.

Material: peripheral blood or thyroid tissue (not recorded which). The chain couples TRBV9 to TRBJ1-6; no D segment can be confidently identified. The receptor was derived from an adult woman with Graves' disease, either hyperthyroidism or ophthalmopathy (not recorded which). CDR3 sequence: CASSSREGGMGSPLHF. The sequenced DNA: TGTGCCAGCAGCTCCCGCGAAGGAGGGATGGGTTCACCCCTCCACTTT. Where the CDR3 stops, the reference TRBV9 and TRBJ1-6 genes take over; the full variable domain is DSGVTQTPKHLITATGQRVTLRCSPRSGDLSVYWYQQSLDQGLQFLIQYYNGEERAKGNILERFSAQQFPDLHSELNLSSLELGDSALYFCASSSREGGMGSPLHFGNGTRLTVT.